The entry below gives a single T cell receptor (beta chain) sequence along with its context. No antigen is known for it. The data were taken from a study of T cell repertoires in cytomegalovirus infection. Study details: Public TCR beta signatures indicated both CMV infection and matching HLA type.

Findings and caveats of the study: Summed public TCR beta family frequency identified CMV carriers bearing the relevant HLA.

This CDR3 has 15 amino acids. V was trimmed by 3 bases and J by 7 bases, leaving 16 bases between them. CDR1 and CDR2 from the germline V gene are SGHTA and FQGNSA. TCRdb ran MiXCR on the reads and lists one entry per CDR3 protein. The data contain a few hundred thousand distinct CDR3 sequences, about 40% of them singletons. This receptor was obtained from a human donor in good health (CMV status not recorded). Some clones in this sample may be carry-over from other donors' samples. V usage is TRBV7-2 and J usage is TRBJ1-5; D uncertain. The specimen was cultured PBMCs, collected from culture after CMV antigen stimulation. DNA of the CDR3: TGTGCCAGCAGCTTTCGCTTTGCCGTGGGACAGCCCCAGCATTTT. It encodes CASSFRFAVGQPQHF.